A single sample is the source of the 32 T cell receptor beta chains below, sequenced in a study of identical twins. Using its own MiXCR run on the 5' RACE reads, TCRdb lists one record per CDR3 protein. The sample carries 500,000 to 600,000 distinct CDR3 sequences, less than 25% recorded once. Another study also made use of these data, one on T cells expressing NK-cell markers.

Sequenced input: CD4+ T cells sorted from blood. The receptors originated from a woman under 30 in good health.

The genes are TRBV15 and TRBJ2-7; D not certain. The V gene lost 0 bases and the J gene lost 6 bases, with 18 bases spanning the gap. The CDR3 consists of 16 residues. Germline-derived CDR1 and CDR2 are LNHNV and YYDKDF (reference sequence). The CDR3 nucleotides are TGTGCCACCAGCAGAGATCTGGGCAGGTCAAACCTCGAGCAGTACTTC. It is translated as CATSRDLGRSNLEQYF. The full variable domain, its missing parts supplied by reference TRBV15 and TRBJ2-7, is DAMVIQNPRYQVTQFGKPVTLSCSQTLNHNVMYWYQQKSSQAPKLLFHYYDKDFNNEADTPDNFQSRRPNTSFCFLDIRSPGLGDTAMYLCATSRDLGRSNLEQYFGPGTRLTVT.

The CDR3 is CAISEPGSTDTQYF. As DNA, the CDR3 is TGTGCCATCAGTGAACCTGGGAGCACAGATACGCAGTATTTT. V gene TRBV10-3 combines with J gene TRBJ2-3; unclear D gene. CDR3 size: 14 residues. Between the trimmed V and J ends, which lost 3 bases and 0 bases, there was a span of 7 bases. Germline V gene sequence: CDR1 ENHRY, CDR2 SYGVKD.

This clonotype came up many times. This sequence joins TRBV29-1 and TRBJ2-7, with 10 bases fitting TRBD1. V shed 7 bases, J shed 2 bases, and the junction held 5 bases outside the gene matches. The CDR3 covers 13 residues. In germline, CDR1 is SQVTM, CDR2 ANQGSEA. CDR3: CSARQGATYEQYF. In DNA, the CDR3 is TGCAGCGCTCGACAGGGGGCCACCTACGAGCAGTACTTC.

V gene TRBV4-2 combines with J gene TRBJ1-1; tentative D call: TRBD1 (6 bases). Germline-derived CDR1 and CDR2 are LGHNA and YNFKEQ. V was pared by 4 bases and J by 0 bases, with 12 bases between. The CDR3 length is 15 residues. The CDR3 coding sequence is TGTGCCAGCAGCCCCCAGGGACACATGAACACTGAAGCTTTCTTT. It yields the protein CASSPQGHMNTEAFF.

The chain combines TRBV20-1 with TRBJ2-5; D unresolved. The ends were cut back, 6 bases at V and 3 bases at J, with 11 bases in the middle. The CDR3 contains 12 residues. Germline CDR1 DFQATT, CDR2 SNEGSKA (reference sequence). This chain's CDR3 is CSAPRLKETQYF. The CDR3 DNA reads TGCAGTGCCCCCAGGTTAAAAGAGACCCAGTACTTC.

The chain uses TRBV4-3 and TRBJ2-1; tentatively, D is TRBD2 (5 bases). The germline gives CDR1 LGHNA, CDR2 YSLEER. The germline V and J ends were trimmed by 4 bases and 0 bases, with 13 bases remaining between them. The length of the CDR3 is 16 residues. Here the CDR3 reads CASSRQRRVSYNEQFF. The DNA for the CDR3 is TGCGCCAGCAGCCGACAAAGGCGGGTCTCCTACAATGAGCAGTTCTTC.

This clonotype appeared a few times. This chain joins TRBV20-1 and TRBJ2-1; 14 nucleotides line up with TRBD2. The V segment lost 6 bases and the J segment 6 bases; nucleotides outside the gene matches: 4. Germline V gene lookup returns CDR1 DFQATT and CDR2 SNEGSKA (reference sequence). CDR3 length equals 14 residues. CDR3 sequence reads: CSAGTSGGSNEQFF. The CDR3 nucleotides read TGCAGTGCGGGGACTAGCGGGGGTTCCAATGAGCAGTTCTTC.

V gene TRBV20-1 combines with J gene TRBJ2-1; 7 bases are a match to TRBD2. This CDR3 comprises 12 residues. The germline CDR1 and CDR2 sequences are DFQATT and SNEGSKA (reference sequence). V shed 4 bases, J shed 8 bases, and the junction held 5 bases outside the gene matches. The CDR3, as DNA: TGCAGTGCTACCGAACTAGCGTATGAGCAGTTCTTC. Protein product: CSATELAYEQFF.

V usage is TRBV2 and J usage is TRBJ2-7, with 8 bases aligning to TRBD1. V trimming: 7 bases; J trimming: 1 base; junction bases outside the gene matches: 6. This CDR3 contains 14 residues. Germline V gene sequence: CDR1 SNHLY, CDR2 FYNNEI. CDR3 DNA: TGTGCCAGCACCCGGGACAGGCTATCCTACGAGCAGTACTTC. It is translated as CASTRDRLSYEQYF.

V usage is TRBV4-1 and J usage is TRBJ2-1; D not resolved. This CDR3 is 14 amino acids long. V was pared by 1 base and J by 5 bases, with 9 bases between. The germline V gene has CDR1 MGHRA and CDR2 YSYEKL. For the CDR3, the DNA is TGCGCCAGCAGCCAAGTTCGGGCCGACAATGAGCAGTTCTTC. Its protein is CASSQVRADNEQFF.

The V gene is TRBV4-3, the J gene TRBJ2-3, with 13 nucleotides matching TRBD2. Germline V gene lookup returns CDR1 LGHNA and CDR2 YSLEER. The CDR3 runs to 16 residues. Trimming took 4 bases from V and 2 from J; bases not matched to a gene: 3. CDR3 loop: CASSRTSGRATDTQYF. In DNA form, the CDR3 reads TGCGCCAGCAGCCGAACTAGCGGGAGGGCCACAGATACGCAGTATTTT.

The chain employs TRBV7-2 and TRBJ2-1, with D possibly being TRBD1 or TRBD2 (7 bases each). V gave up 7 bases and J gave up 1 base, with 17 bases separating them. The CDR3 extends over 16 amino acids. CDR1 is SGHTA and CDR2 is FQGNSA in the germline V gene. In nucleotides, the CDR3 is TGTGCCAGCATCCCAGGGGGGGTGGGATCCTACAATGAGCAGTTCTTC. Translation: CASIPGGVGSYNEQFF.

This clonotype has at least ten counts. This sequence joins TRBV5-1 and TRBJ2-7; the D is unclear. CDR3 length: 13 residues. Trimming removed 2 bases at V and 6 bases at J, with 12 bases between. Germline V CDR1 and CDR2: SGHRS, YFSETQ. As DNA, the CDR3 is TGCGCCAGCAGCTTCTCGAAGGTGAGCGAGCAGTACTTC. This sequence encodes CASSFSKVSEQYF.

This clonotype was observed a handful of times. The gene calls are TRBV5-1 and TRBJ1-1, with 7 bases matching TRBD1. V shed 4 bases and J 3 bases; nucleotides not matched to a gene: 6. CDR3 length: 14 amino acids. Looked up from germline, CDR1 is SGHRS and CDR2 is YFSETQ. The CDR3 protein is CASSEQGSHTEAFF. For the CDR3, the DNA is TGCGCCAGCAGCGAACAGGGGAGTCACACTGAAGCTTTCTTT. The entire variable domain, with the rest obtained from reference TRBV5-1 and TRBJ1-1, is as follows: KAGVTQTPRYLIKTRGQQVTLSCSPISGHRSVSWYQQTPGQGLQFLFEYFSETQRNKGNFPGRFSGRQFSNSRSEMNVSTLELGDSALYLCASSEQGSHTEAFFGQGTRLTVV.

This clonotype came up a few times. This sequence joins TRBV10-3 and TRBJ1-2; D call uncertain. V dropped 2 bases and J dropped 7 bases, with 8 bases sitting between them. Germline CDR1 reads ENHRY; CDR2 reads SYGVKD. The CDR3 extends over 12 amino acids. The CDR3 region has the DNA TGTGCCATCAGTGAGCGGGAGGGTGGCTACACCTTC. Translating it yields CAISEREGGYTF.

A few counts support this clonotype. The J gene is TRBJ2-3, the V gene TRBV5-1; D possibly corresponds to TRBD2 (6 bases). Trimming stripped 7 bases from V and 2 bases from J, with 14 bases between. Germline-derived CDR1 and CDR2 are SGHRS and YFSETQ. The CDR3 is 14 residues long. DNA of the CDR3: TGCGCCAGCTTACGGGGGTCATCCACAGATACGCAGTATTTT. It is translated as CASLRGSSTDTQYF.

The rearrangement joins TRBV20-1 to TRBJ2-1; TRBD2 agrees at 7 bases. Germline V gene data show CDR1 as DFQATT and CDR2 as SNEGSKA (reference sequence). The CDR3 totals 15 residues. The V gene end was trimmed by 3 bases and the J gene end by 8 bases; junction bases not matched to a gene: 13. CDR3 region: CSARPGTGTMYEQFF. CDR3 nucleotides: TGCAGTGCTAGGCCAGGGACCGGGACTATGTATGAGCAGTTCTTC.

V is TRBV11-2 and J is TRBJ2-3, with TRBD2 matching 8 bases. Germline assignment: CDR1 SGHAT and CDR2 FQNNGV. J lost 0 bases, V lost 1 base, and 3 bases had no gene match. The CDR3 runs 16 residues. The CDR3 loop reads CASSLGLARSTDTQYF. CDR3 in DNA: TGTGCCAGCAGCTTAGGACTAGCGCGAAGCACAGATACGCAGTATTTT.

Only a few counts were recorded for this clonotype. CDR3 sequence (DNA): TGCAGTGCTTCCGGGACACCCGGTGGCAATGAGCAGTTCTTC. Translation gives CSASGTPGGNEQFF. V gene TRBV20-1 combines with J gene TRBJ2-1; D might be TRBD1 (6 bases). In germline, CDR1 is DFQATT, CDR2 SNEGSKA (reference sequence). V was clipped by 5 bases and J by 6 bases, with 17 bases between them. This CDR3 contains 14 residues.

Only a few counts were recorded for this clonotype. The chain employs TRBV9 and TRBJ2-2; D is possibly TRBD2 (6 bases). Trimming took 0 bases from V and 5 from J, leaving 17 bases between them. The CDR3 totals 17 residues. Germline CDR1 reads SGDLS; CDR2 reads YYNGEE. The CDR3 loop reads CASSVAPGRGGTGELFF. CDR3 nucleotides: TGTGCCAGCAGCGTAGCACCGGGGCGGGGAGGAACCGGGGAGCTGTTTTTT.

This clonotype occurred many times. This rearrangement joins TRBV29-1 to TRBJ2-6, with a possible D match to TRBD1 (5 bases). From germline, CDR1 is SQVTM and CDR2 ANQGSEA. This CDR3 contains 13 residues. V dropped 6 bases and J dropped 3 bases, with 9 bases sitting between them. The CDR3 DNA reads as TGCAGCGTGGACACGAGTGGGGCCAACGTCCTGACTTTC. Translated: CSVDTSGANVLTF.

The CDR3 DNA follows: TGCAGTGCGTCCTTTGGGGGGCGCACTGAAGCTTTCTTT. Its translation is CSASFGGRTEAFF. The chain couples TRBV20-1 to TRBJ1-1; D perhaps matches TRBD1 (6 bases). The V gene's germline CDR1 is DFQATT and CDR2 SNEGSKA (reference sequence). The ends were cut back, 6 bases at V and 4 bases at J, with 15 bases in the middle. The CDR3 is made up of 13 amino acids.

This chain's CDR3 is CASSEQYEQYF. The CDR3 DNA follows: TGTGCCAGCAGCGAACAGTACGAGCAGTACTTC. V is TRBV12-3 or TRBV12-4 and J is TRBJ2-7; D unclear. The V and J ends lost 6 bases and 4 bases respectively, with 7 bases between them. The CDR3 spans 11 residues.

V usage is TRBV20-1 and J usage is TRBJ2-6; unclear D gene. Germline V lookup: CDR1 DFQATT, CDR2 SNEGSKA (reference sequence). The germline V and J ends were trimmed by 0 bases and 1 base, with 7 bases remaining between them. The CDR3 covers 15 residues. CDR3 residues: CSARDYMSGANVLTF. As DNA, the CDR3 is TGCAGTGCTAGAGATTACATGTCTGGGGCCAACGTCCTGACTTTC.

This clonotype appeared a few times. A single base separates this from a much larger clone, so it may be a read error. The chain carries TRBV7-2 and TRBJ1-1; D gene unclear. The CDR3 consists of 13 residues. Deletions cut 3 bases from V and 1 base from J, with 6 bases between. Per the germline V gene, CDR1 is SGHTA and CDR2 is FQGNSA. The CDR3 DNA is TGTGCCAGCAGCTTTGTAGCGAACACTGAAGCTTTCTTT. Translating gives CASSFVANTEAFF.

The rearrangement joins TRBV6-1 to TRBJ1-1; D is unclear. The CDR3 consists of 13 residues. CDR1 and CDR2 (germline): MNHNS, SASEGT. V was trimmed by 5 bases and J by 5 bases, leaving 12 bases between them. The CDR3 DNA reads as TGTGCCAGCAGTACCGCGGGGAGAACTGAAGCTTTCTTT. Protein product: CASSTAGRTEAFF.

The CDR3 is CASSSRQGTGGYRETQYF. DNA for the CDR3: TGTGCCAGCAGCTCTCGCCAAGGGACAGGGGGCTATCGAGAGACCCAGTACTTC. The rearrangement links TRBV7-8 to TRBJ2-5; 12 bases fit TRBD1. The germline CDR1 and CDR2 sequences are SGHVS and FQNEAQ. The CDR3 is made up of 18 amino acids. V dropped 4 bases and J dropped 4; count of bases not matched to a gene: 13.

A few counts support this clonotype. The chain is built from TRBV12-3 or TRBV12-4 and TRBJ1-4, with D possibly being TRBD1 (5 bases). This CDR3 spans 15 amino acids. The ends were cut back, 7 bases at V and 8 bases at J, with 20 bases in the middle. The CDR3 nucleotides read TGTGCCAGCACTATGGGAGTCGGGGCTGGGGAAAAACTGTTTTTT. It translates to CASTMGVGAGEKLFF.

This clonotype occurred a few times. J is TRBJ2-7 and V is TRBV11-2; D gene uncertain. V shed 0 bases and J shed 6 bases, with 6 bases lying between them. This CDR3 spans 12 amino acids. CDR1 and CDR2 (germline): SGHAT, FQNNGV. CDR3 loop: CASSLELPEQYF. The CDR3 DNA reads TGTGCCAGCAGCTTAGAACTCCCCGAGCAGTACTTC.

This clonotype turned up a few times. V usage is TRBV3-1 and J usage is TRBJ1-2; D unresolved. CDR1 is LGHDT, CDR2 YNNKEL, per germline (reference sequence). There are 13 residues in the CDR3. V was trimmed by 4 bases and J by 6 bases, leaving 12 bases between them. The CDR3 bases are TGTGCCAGCAGCCGAGGACGGCCGGATGGCTACACCTTC. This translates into CASSRGRPDGYTF.

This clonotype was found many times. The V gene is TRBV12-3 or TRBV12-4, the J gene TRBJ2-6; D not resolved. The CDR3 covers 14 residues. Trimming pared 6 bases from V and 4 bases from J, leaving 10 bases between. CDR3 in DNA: TGTGCCAGCAGCTCATTATCCGGGGCCAACGTCCTGACTTTC. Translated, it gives CASSSLSGANVLTF.

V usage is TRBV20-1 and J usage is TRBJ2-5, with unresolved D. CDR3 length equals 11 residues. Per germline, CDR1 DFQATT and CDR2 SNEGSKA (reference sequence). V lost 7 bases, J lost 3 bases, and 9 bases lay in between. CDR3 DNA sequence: TGCAGTGTAGGGTATGAAGAGACCCAGTACTTC. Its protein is CSVGYEETQYF.